The clone carrying this TCR beta chain showed up just a few times. No antigen is known for it. The data originate from a study of T cells in Graves' hyperthyroidism and ophthalmopathy. Study at large: Blood was drawn when the patient was first diagnosed and still untreated.

Overall study results and limits: Among thyroid clonotypes expanded above 0.001, most also appeared in blood.

Any patient presenting with uncontrolled infection, other autoimmune disease, pregnancy or lactation was left out. CDR3 size: 15 residues. V gave up 0 bases and J gave up 3 bases, with 11 bases separating them. Germline CDR1 reads MGHRA; CDR2 reads YSYEKL. It was RNA transcripts that yielded the amplified TCR beta CDR3 regions. First-round RT-PCR targeting the TCR CDR3 was performed with the HTBI primer set. TCRdb re-derived calls from the multiplex PCR reads in MiXCR, one entry per CDR3 protein. The sample has around 800,000 distinct CDR3 sequences; over 35% are singletons. Sequencing input: blood. J is TRBJ1-2 and V is TRBV4-1; no definite D call. The source is a man between 18 and 29 years old with Graves' hyperthyroidism. The CDR3 nucleotides are TGCGCCAGCAGCCAAGATGGCGAGGGTCACTATGGCTACACCTTC. This gives the protein CASSQDGEGHYGYTF.